Here is one T cell receptor (beta chain) with its context. This entry comes from a study of cytomegalovirus exposure and HLA in healthy donors. It was with 60 Vbeta and 13 Jbeta primers that the PCR ran. The method was immunoSEQ multiplex PCR; TCRdb's version includes in-frame clones alone and lacks a portion of them. The profile shows roughly 130,000 clones, 80% of them singletons. V shed 0 bases, J shed 3 bases, and the junction held 3 bases outside the gene matches. This CDR3 region has 14 residues. Germline-derived CDR1 and CDR2 are SGHRS and YFSETQ. The J gene is TRBJ2-7, the V gene TRBV5-1; 7 bases fit TRBD1. The TCR originated in a woman in her thirties or forties in good health and CMV-seronegative. Material for sequencing was PBMCs. CDR3 protein: CASSLGRDSYEQYF. For the CDR3, the DNA is TGCGCCAGCAGCTTGGGTCGGGACAGCTACGAGCAGTACTTC.